These 9 T cell receptor beta chains originate from one sample sequenced in a study of cytomegalovirus exposure and HLA in healthy donors. The PCR ran on 60 Vbeta and 13 Jbeta primers. Assay used: immunoSEQ multiplex PCR; TCRdb lists only in-frame clones, some missing. Of fewer than 250,000 clones in the sample, 75% to 85% are singletons; the top ten hold roughly 1.5%. Sample: PBMCs. The source is a woman aged 50 to 60 in good health and CMV-seronegative.

In DNA form, the CDR3 reads TGTGCCAGCAGTTTAAGCGGGGCAGGGTCTCGCTATGGCTACACCTTC. Its protein is CASSLSGAGSRYGYTF. V is TRBV6-6 and J is TRBJ1-2, with D perhaps matching TRBD1 (5 bases). V lost 4 bases to trimming and J lost 4 bases, with 19 bases between them. The CDR3 spans 16 residues. Per germline, CDR1 MNHNY and CDR2 SVGAGI (reference sequence).

The chain employs TRBV18 and TRBJ1-1; no clear D. This CDR3 spans 15 amino acids. V lost 4 bases and J 1 base, leaving 13 bases between the germline ends. Germline V gene sequence: CDR1 KGHSH, CDR2 LQKENI. The CDR3 loop reads CASSREPGSNTEAFF. In DNA, the CDR3 is TGTGCCAGCTCACGCGAGCCCGGGTCGAACACTGAAGCTTTCTTT.

The chain combines TRBV7-3 with TRBJ2-7, with TRBD2 matching 13 bases. The CDR3 is 15 amino acids. In germline, CDR1 is SGHTA, CDR2 FQGTGA. V trimming: 5 bases; J trimming: 2 bases; junction bases outside the gene matches: 3. CDR3 in DNA: TGTGCCAGCAGCAAAGGACTAGCGGGAGCCTACGAGCAGTACTTC. It encodes CASSKGLAGAYEQYF. The variable domain in full, with the rest retrieved from reference TRBV7-3 and TRBJ2-7, is GAGVSQTPSNKVTEKGKYVELRCDPISGHTALYWYRQSLGQGPEFLIYFQGTGAADDSGLPNDRFFAVRPEGSVSTLKIQRTERGDSAVYLCASSKGLAGAYEQYFGPGTRLTVT.

The chain has TRBV7-9 and TRBJ2-5; 8 bases fit TRBD1. CDR3 length: 13 amino acids. CDR1 and CDR2 (germline): SEHNR, FQNEAQ (reference sequence). After removal of 4 bases from V and 7 bases from J, the junction contained 5 bases not matched to a gene. The CDR3 region is CASSSRGLGTQYF. DNA for the CDR3: TGTGCCAGCAGCTCCAGGGGGCTTGGGACCCAGTACTTC.

The J gene is TRBJ1-6, the V gene TRBV11-2; 10 nucleotides match TRBD1. Germline CDR1 SGHAT, CDR2 FQNNGV. V lost 4 bases to trimming and J lost 5 bases; unmatched junction nucleotides: 5. CDR3 length: 16 amino acids. This CDR3 is CASSSRTGGDNSPLHF. CDR3 DNA sequence: TGTGCCAGCAGCTCGAGGACAGGGGGGGATAATTCACCCCTCCACTTT.

This chain uses TRBV11-1 with TRBJ2-7; possible D gene TRBD1, 6 bases. The V and J ends lost 3 bases and 2 bases respectively, with 14 bases between them. The germline CDR1 and CDR2 sequences are SGHAT and FQDESV (reference sequence). The CDR3 is made up of 15 amino acids. The CDR3 DNA reads as TGTGCCAGCAGCTTGGGGCCACAGGGAACCTACGAGCAGTACTTC. Encoded protein: CASSLGPQGTYEQYF.

The rearrangement links TRBV9 to TRBJ2-5; D is uncertain. CDR3 length: 15 amino acids. Trimming cost V 0 bases and J 4 bases, with 13 bases left between them. CDR1 SGDLS and CDR2 YYNGEE come from the germline V gene. The CDR3 spells CASSVDGFRRETQYF. In DNA, the CDR3 is TGTGCCAGCAGCGTAGATGGCTTTAGGAGAGAGACCCAGTACTTC.

The chain has TRBV29-1 and TRBJ1-1; perhaps TRBD1 as D (5 bases). V lost 7 bases, J lost 3 bases, and 15 bases lay in between. Germline lookup yields CDR1 SQVTM and CDR2 ANQGSEA. This CDR3 region has 13 residues. This CDR3 reads CSASRGGDTEAFF. The DNA for the CDR3 is TGCAGCGCCTCGCGGGGAGGGGACACTGAAGCTTTCTTT. The full variable domain, rest sourced from reference TRBV29-1 and TRBJ1-1, is SAVISQKPSRDICQRGTSLTIQCQVDSQVTMMFWYRQQPGQSLTLIATANQGSEATYESGFVIDKFPISRPNLTFSTLTVSNMSPEDSSIYLCSASRGGDTEAFFGQGTRLTVV.

The V and J genes are TRBV30 and TRBJ1-1, with a possible D match to TRBD1 (5 bases). CDR1 is GTSNPN and CDR2 is SVGIG in the germline V gene (reference sequence). The CDR3 covers 13 residues. The V gene lost 1 base and the J gene lost 5 bases, with 11 bases spanning the gap. The CDR3 bases are TGTGCCTGGAGTGGGCAGGGAAGGACTGAAGCTTTCTTT. It yields the protein CAWSGQGRTEAFF.